This record covers a single T cell receptor beta chain. Antigen unknown. This sample was taken from a study of cytomegalovirus exposure and HLA in healthy donors. The CDR3 length is 15 residues. V gave up 8 bases and J gave up 2 bases, with 16 bases separating them. CDR1 is WNHNN and CDR2 is SYGVQD in the germline V gene (reference sequence). PCR used 60 Vbeta primers and 13 Jbeta primers. Only in-frame clones appear in the TCRdb table, and some are missing; sequencing was by immunoSEQ multiplex PCR. The table has approximately 300,000 clones, about four fifths seen once. Study observations and caveats: In most subjects, TCR beta sequences reportedly gave accurate predictions of HLA-A and HLA-B alleles.

The TCR originated in a girl aged 2 to 9 in good health and CMV-seronegative. The chain carries TRBV10-1 and TRBJ1-5; the D gene is possibly TRBD1 (6 bases). The sample comprised PBMCs. CDR3 sequence: CASEGTGFGNQPQHF. The CDR3 DNA sequence: TGCGCCAGCGAAGGAACAGGGTTCGGCAATCAGCCCCAGCATTTT.